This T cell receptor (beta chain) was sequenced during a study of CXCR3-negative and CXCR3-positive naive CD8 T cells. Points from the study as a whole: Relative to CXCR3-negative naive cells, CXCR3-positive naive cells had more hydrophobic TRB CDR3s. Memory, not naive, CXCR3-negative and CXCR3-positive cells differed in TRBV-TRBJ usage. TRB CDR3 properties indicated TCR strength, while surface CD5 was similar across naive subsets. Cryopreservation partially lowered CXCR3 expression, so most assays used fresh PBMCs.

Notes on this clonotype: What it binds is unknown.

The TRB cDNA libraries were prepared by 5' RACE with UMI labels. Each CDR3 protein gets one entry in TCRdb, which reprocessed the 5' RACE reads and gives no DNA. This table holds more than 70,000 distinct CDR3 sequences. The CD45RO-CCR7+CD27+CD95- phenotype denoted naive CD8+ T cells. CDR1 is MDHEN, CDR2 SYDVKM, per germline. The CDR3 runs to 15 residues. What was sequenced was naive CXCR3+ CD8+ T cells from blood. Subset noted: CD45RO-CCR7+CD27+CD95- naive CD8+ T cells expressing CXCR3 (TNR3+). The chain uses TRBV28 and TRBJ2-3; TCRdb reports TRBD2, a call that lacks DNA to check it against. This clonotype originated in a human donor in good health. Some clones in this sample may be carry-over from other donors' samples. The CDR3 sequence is CASSLELAGRDTQYF.